A selection of T cell receptor beta chains follows, all from one sample in a study of somatic mutations in cytotoxic T cells in rheumatoid arthritis. Only in-frame clones appear in the TCRdb table, and some are missing; sequencing was by immunoSEQ multiplex PCR. The data hold 14,000 or so clones, with 60% to 85% observed a single time. Input material: CD8+ T cells sorted from blood. All receptors come from an adult with rheumatoid arthritis. Both conserved end residues are part of each CDR3. The order of the fields is clone size, D gene, V gene, J gene, CDR3 DNA, CDR3 protein. D genes are given only for firm matches. Only some rows state a clone size, as once, few, many or a class for expanded clones.

size: .; D: .; V: TRBV10-3; J: TRBJ2-1; DNA: TGTGCCATCATGGACAGTTCCTACTCCTACAATGAGCAGTTCTTC; CDR3: CAIMDSSYSYNEQFF
size: .; D: .; V: TRBV9; J: TRBJ1-2; DNA: TGTGCCAGCAGCGTACCGACTTCTTATGGCTTCACCTTC; CDR3: CASSVPTSYGFTF
size: few; D: TRBD1; V: TRBV7-9; J: TRBJ1-3; DNA: TGTGCCAGCAGCTTTAGGGGGCAAGCTGGAAACACCATATATTTT; CDR3: CASSFRGQAGNTIYF
size: .; D: TRBD1; V: TRBV4-1; J: TRBJ2-5; DNA: TGCGCCAGCAGCCAAATGACAGGGGATGAAGAGACCCAGTACTTC; CDR3: CASSQMTGDEETQYF
size: .; D: .; V: TRBV7-9; J: TRBJ2-5; DNA: TGTGCCAGCAGCCCAGAGAAGACCCAGTACTTC; CDR3: CASSPEKTQYF
size: .; D: TRBD2; V: TRBV5-6; J: TRBJ2-3; DNA: TGTGCCAGCAGCTTGGGAATCGGACTAGCGAGCACAGATACGCAGTATTTT; CDR3: CASSLGIGLASTDTQYF
size: .; D: TRBD2; V: TRBV29-1; J: TRBJ2-1; DNA: TGCAGCGTTAGCGGGGATGGGCAGTTCTTC; CDR3: CSVSGDGQFF
size: .; D: .; V: TRBV5-1; J: TRBJ1-2; DNA: TGCGCCAGCAGCTTAGGTGGATATGGCTACACCTTC; CDR3: CASSLGGYGYTF
size: .; D: .; V: TRBV5-4; J: TRBJ2-5; DNA: TGTGCCAGCAGCTGGGGGCCCGTTGGAGAGACCCAGTACTTC; CDR3: CASSWGPVGETQYF
size: .; D: .; V: TRBV7-2; J: TRBJ1-3; DNA: TGTGCCAGCAGCGTTGTGGGAGGGAGGGGAAACACCATATATTTT; CDR3: CASSVVGGRGNTIYF
size: medium-sized; D: .; V: TRBV13; J: TRBJ2-2; DNA: TGTGCCAGCAGCTTACAGAACACCGGGGAGCTGTTTTTT; CDR3: CASSLQNTGELFF
size: once; D: .; V: TRBV11-2; J: TRBJ2-5; DNA: TGTGCCAGCAGCTTAAGTTGGGGAGAAACAGAGACCCAGTACTTC; CDR3: CASSLSWGETETQYF
size: .; D: .; V: TRBV7-3; J: TRBJ2-2; DNA: TGTGCCAGCAGCCCCTCGAGGTTGGGACCAGCCGGGAACACCGGGGAGCTGTTTTTT; CDR3: CASSPSRLGPAGNTGELFF
size: .; D: TRBD1; V: TRBV28; J: TRBJ1-2; DNA: TGTGCCAGCAGACGGGGCGAGGACAGGCTGAACTATGGCTACACCTTC; CDR3: CASRRGEDRLNYGYTF
size: .; D: .; V: TRBV16; J: TRBJ1-5; DNA: TGTGCCAGCAGCCCCGGGGGGGCGAGTAGCAATCAGCCCCAGCATTTT; CDR3: CASSPGGASSNQPQHF